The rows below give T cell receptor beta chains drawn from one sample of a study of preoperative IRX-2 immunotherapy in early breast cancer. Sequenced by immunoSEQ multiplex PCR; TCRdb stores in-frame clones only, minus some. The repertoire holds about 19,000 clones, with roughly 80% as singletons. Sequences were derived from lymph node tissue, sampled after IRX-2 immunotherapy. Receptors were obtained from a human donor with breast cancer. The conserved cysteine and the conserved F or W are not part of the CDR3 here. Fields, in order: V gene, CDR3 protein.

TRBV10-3 AISELQDREDTQY
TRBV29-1 SVKPRGLPGPDTQY
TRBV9 ASRDTGTGLYTQY
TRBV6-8 ASSARQGATTEAF
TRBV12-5 ASGAGGRETQY
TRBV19 ASSIGALNTEAF
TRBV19 ASSPRVTDTQY
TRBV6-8 VASGGPSYEQY
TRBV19 ASRAGQILLNGNQPQH
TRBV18 ASSPIGGGNTIY
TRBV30 AWSLSNEQF
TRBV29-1 SVASGTGEQY
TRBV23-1 ASSQSWGGFENYGYT
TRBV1 ASSQEKWGTYYNEQF
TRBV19 ASSTGLAGTLSYEQY
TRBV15 ATSRDAEAGAADTQY
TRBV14 ASSQEGYGTEAF
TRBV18 ASSPQDRGHGYT
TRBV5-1 ASTVLAGAYNEQF
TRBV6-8 ASRVDTDYEQY
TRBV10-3 VISEEGLNTEAF
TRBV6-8 AISAGTGYEKLF
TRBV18 ASSPGTDLRAF
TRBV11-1 ASSLTGGASYEQY
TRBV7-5 ASSRQGSARNEQF
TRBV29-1 SVATIQETQY